The 17 T cell receptor beta chains in this list originate from one sample, sequenced in a study of blood T cell repertoires in COVID-19. Some clones are missing from TCRdb's copy, which holds only in-frame ones; the method was immunoSEQ multiplex PCR. The table has some 300,000 clones, just over 85% seen once. Sequencing was performed on PBMCs or T cells enriched from blood (not recorded which). These receptors originate from a man in his thirties or forties who had recovered from COVID-19.

The rearrangement uses TRBV6-6 and TRBJ1-3, with a weak D call TRBD1 (5 bases). The CDR3 is made up of 16 amino acids. V dropped 2 bases and J dropped 0 bases, with 11 bases sitting between them. The V gene's germline CDR1 is MNHNY and CDR2 SVGAGI (reference sequence). DNA of the CDR3: TGTGCCAGCAGTTACGATATAACAGGCTCTGGAAACACCATATATTTT. This gives the protein CASSYDITGSGNTIYF.

The chain employs TRBV12-3 or TRBV12-4 and TRBJ2-3, with D possibly matching TRBD1 (6 bases). The CDR3 extends over 13 amino acids. V lost 6 bases and J lost 1, with 8 bases in between. The CDR3 sequence is CASRRQGTDTQYF. CDR3 DNA sequence: TGTGCCAGCAGGAGACAGGGCACAGATACGCAGTATTTT.

The V call is TRBV21-1, the J call TRBJ1-3. TRBV21-1 is marked as a pseudogene. CDR3 length equals 11 residues. DNA of the CDR3: TGTGCCAGCCCCCGGGGAGACACCATATATTTT. This codes for CASPRGDTIYF.

The rearrangement links TRBV7-8 to TRBJ2-2; TRBD1 matches 9 bases. The CDR3 consists of 15 residues. V shed 5 bases and J 5 bases; nucleotides not matched to a gene: 6. CDR1 and CDR2 (germline): SGHVS, FQNEAQ. The CDR3 here is CASSLTGGGTGELFF. The CDR3 DNA is TGTGCCAGCAGCCTGACAGGGGGAGGGACCGGGGAGCTGTTTTTT.

This clone was counted once. CDR3 region: CASSESPLLTDTQYF. In nucleotides, the CDR3 is TGCGCCAGCAGTGAGTCTCCCTTACTCACAGATACGCAGTATTTT. The rearrangement links TRBV10-2 to TRBJ2-3; D is uncertain. Trimming took off 0 bases at V and 2 bases at J, with 9 bases between the two ends. Germline V CDR1 and CDR2: WSHSY, SAAADI. The CDR3 totals 15 residues.

This clone was recorded once. This chain connects TRBV9 to TRBJ2-1; 11 bases fit TRBD2. Germline V gene data show CDR1 as SGDLS and CDR2 as YYNGEE. Germline trimming cut 5 bases from V and 9 bases from J; bases unmatched to any gene: 10. The CDR3 sequence is 15 residues long. CDR3 sequence reads: CASRGGASGGSEQFF. DNA for the CDR3: TGTGCCAGCAGGGGAGGGGCTAGCGGGGGGAGTGAGCAGTTCTTC. Combining the CDR3 with reference TRBV9 and TRBJ2-1 gives the whole variable domain DSGVTQTPKHLITATGQRVTLRCSPRSGDLSVYWYQQSLDQGLQFLIQYYNGEERAKGNILERFSAQQFPDLHSELNLSSLELGDSALYFCASRGGASGGSEQFFGPGTRLTVL.

V gene TRBV18 combines with J gene TRBJ2-2; TRBD2 agrees at 7 bases. Germline CDR1 is KGHSH and CDR2 is LQKENI. This CDR3 is 17 amino acids long. Germline trimming cut 2 bases from V and 4 bases from J; bases unmatched to any gene: 10. As DNA, the CDR3 is TGTGCCAGCTCACCAATCATTCGCGGGAGTGGCACCGGGGAGCTGTTTTTT. The encoded protein is CASSPIIRGSGTGELFF.

The genes are TRBV6-5 and TRBJ1-6, with TRBD1 matching 10 bases. This CDR3 contains 15 residues. Looked up from germline, CDR1 is MNHEY and CDR2 is SVGAGI. J was trimmed by 8 bases and V by 6 bases; bases with no gene match: 7. CDR3 sequence: CASRLGQGSDSPLHF. In DNA form, the CDR3 reads TGTGCCAGCAGATTGGGACAGGGGTCGGATTCACCCCTCCACTTT.

The chain combines TRBV10-2 with TRBJ1-1; TRBD1 aligns across 10 bases. The CDR3 is 16 amino acids. Trimming at V came to 3 bases and at J to 5 bases, leaving 9 bases not matched to a gene. Germline V gives CDR1 WSHSY, CDR2 SAAADI. The DNA for the CDR3 is TGCGCCAGCAGTGACCGATCACCGGGACAGGGGACTGAAGCTTTCTTT. Encoded protein: CASSDRSPGQGTEAFF.

The chain uses TRBV24-1 and TRBJ1-4, with 9 bases fitting TRBD1. Germline loops: CDR1 KGHDR, CDR2 SFDVKD. This CDR3 is 16 amino acids long. Trimming cost V 3 bases and J 8 bases; bases outside gene matches: 9. DNA for the CDR3: TGTGCCACCAGTGATACAACAGGGGGCTCATTAGAAAAACTGTTTTTT. Translated: CATSDTTGGSLEKLFF.

The J gene is TRBJ1-1, the V gene TRBV27, with D possibly matching TRBD1 (5 bases). The CDR3 spans 15 residues. The V and J ends lost 5 bases and 3 bases respectively, with 16 bases between them. Germline CDR1 and CDR2: MNHEY and SMNVEV (reference sequence). For the CDR3, the DNA is TGTGCCAGCAGTGACGCCGGCCAGGGCGACACTGAAGCTTTCTTT. Translated: CASSDAGQGDTEAFF.

The CDR3: CASSAIPRAQGSYNEQFF. CDR3 coding DNA: TGTGCCAGCAGCGCAATCCCTCGGGCACAGGGCTCCTACAATGAGCAGTTCTTC. This chain joins TRBV9 and TRBJ2-1; D is perhaps TRBD1 (6 bases). Germline-derived CDR1 and CDR2 are SGDLS and YYNGEE. The CDR3 length is 18 residues. V lost 3 bases, J lost 0 bases, and 19 bases lay in between.

This clone showed up just a few times. DNA of the CDR3: TGTGCCAGCAGCTTCCGGAGGGGAGAGTCACCCCTCCACTTT. Translated, it gives CASSFRRGESPLHF. The chain is built from TRBV7-2 and TRBJ1-6; D might be TRBD1 (5 bases). Trimming cost V 3 bases and J 10 bases, with 13 bases left between them. Germline V gene data show CDR1 as SGHTA and CDR2 as FQGNSA. This CDR3 has 14 amino acids.

The chain joins TRBV4-1 to TRBJ1-5, with 9 bases that match TRBD1. Germline assignment: CDR1 MGHRA and CDR2 YSYEKL. V lost 0 bases, J lost 6 bases, and 9 bases stayed unmatched. The CDR3 runs to 17 residues. DNA for the CDR3: TGCGCCAGCAGCCAAGAAGTAGGGCGGACAGGGGCTCAGCCCCAGCATTTT. Translated, it gives CASSQEVGRTGAQPQHF.

The rearrangement links TRBV2 to TRBJ1-4, with D hard to call. The CDR3 totals 11 residues. Between the trimmed V and J ends, which lost 9 bases and 7 bases, there was a span of 9 bases. CDR1 is SNHLY, CDR2 FYNNEI, per germline. CDR3 sequence (DNA): TGTGCCAGAATGGACTTTGAAAAACTGTTTTTT. Amino acid sequence: CARMDFEKLFF. Combining the CDR3 with reference TRBV2 and TRBJ1-4 gives the whole variable domain EPEVTQTPSHQVTQMGQEVILRCVPISNHLYFYWYRQILGQKVEFLVSFYNNEISEKSEIFDDQFSVERPDGSNFTLKIRSTKLEDSAMYFCARMDFEKLFFGSGTQLSVL.

The V call is TRBV19, the J call TRBJ1-4; tentatively, D is TRBD1 (5 bases). CDR1 and CDR2 (germline): LNHDA, SQIVND (reference sequence). With 5 bases removed from V and 8 bases from J, the gap between germline ends came to 12 bases. The CDR3 length is 13 residues. The CDR3 DNA reads as TGTGCCAGTAGTGGTGGGACTGCGGAAAAACTGTTTTTT. It codes for CASSGGTAEKLFF. Filled out from reference TRBV19 and TRBJ1-4, the complete variable domain reads DGGITQSPKYLFRKEGQNVTLSCEQNLNHDAMYWYRQDPGQGLRLIYYSQIVNDFQKGDIAEGYSVSREKKESFPLTVTSAQKNPTAFYLCASSGGTAEKLFFGSGTQLSVL.

This rearrangement joins TRBV5-1 to TRBJ1-4; D call uncertain. V was shortened by 0 bases and J by 3 bases, with 9 bases between the two germline ends. Germline CDR1 is SGHRS and CDR2 is YFSETQ. The length of the CDR3 is 15 residues. The CDR3: CASSLAPTANEKLFF. DNA for the CDR3: TGCGCCAGCAGCTTGGCACCCACGGCTAATGAAAAACTGTTTTTT.